The TCR beta chain under discussion was sequenced for a study of blood T cell repertoires in COVID-19. Overall study: Spain, Italy and the United States supplied samples that represented acute and convalescent COVID-19.

V was pared by 4 bases and J by 6 bases, with 1 base of the junction left unmatched. The CDR3 is 13 residues long. Germline V gives CDR1 KGHSH, CDR2 LQKENI. This clone appeared a single time. TCRdb's table, derived via immunoSEQ multiplex PCR, lists solely in-frame clones and lacks some. The sample records a few hundred thousand clones, approximately 85% being singletons. All enrollees were roughly 18 to 90 years old and from 25 or so US areas. V and J are TRBV18 and TRBJ1-4; the match to TRBD1 covers 8 bases. The sequencing sample was made of PBMCs or T cells enriched from blood (not recorded which). The sequence was collected from a woman aged 25-40 years who had recovered from COVID-19. CDR3 residues: CASSQTGDEKLFF. The CDR3 region has the DNA TGTGCCAGCTCACAGACAGGGGATGAAAAACTGTTTTTT.